This T cell receptor beta chain was captured in a study of CD8 T cell repertoires and HIV-1 epitope variants. Background on the study: T cells were stimulated with Twenty-five Gag and Nef peptides separately.

Germline V gene data show CDR1 as SGDLS and CDR2 as YYNGEE. Trimming took 3 bases from V and 6 from J; bases not matched to a gene: 6. This CDR3 has 13 residues. The table came from immunoSEQ multiplex PCR; TCRdb's copy has only in-frame clones and leaves some out. The sample shows about 5,600 clones, about 65% of them seen only once. Notes on the study in general: No clonotypes responded to the TAALDMSHF plasma variant; roughly five recognized KF9, one HW9. Eight to ten TCR beta clonotypes were antigen-specific, 5 to 7 apparently recognizing autologous or escape variants.

Points on this clone: The antigen remains undetermined.

This sequence joins TRBV9 and TRBJ2-7; TRBD1 agrees at 7 bases. The specimen sequenced was cultured CD8+ T cells derived from PBMCs. This TCR came from a male donor with HIV. CDR3 sequence: CASSGQGAGEQYF. DNA of the CDR3: TGTGCCAGCAGCGGACAGGGCGCTGGCGAGCAGTACTTC.